These 10 T cell receptor beta chains came from one sample sequenced in a study of cytomegalovirus exposure and HLA in healthy donors. It was with 60 Vbeta and 13 Jbeta primers that the PCR ran. Repertoires were generated with immunoSEQ multiplex PCR, while TCRdb's copy carries only in-frame clones and drops some. Of 150,000 to 200,000 clones listed, over 70% are singletons. Sequenced input: PBMCs. Source of these receptors: a woman aged 30 to 39 in good health and CMV-seropositive.

The gene calls are TRBV27 and TRBJ2-3, with TRBD2 matching over 8 bases. The CDR3 runs 14 residues. With V trimmed by 3 bases and J by 6 bases, 5 bases remained unmatched. Germline V CDR1 and CDR2: MNHEY, SMNVEV (reference sequence). CDR3 in amino acids: CASSLAGGFDTQYF. In nucleotides, the CDR3 is TGTGCCAGCAGTTTGGCGGGAGGTTTTGATACGCAGTATTTT.

This chain connects TRBV27 to TRBJ2-1; maybe TRBD2 (5 bases). Germline loops: CDR1 MNHEY, CDR2 SMNVEV (reference sequence). This CDR3 spans 15 amino acids. With 3 bases removed from V and 0 bases from J, the gap between germline ends came to 9 bases. The DNA for the CDR3 is TGTGCCAGCAGTTTCCAAGCGGACTCCTACAATGAGCAGTTCTTC. Amino acid sequence: CASSFQADSYNEQFF.

The chain is built from TRBV5-4 and TRBJ2-2, with D hard to call. Germline lookup yields CDR1 SGHNT and CDR2 YYREEE (reference sequence). The V end lost 3 bases, the J end lost 0 bases, and 3 bases lay between the germline ends. This CDR3 has 13 amino acids. The CDR3 protein is CASSSANTGELFF. As DNA, the CDR3 is TGTGCCAGCAGCTCCGCGAACACCGGGGAGCTGTTTTTT.

A few counts support this clone. The rearrangement uses TRBV11-3 and TRBJ1-1; 10 bases map to TRBD1. Germline CDR1 SGHNT, CDR2 YENEEA. V trimming: 1 base; J trimming: 3 bases; junction bases outside the gene matches: 5. The CDR3 totals 16 residues. The CDR3 here is CASSLVIGQGDTEAFF. The CDR3 DNA reads as TGTGCCAGCAGCTTAGTCATCGGACAGGGGGACACTGAAGCTTTCTTT.

This clone was picked up a small number of times. The chain is built from TRBV11-3 and TRBJ1-1; 7 nucleotides line up with TRBD1. V shed 5 bases and J 5 bases; nucleotides not matched to a gene: 5. Per germline, CDR1 SGHNT and CDR2 YENEEA. The CDR3 runs 13 residues. CDR3 nucleotide sequence: TGTGCCAGCAGCCTTAACAGGGGAACTGAAGCTTTCTTT. Amino acid sequence: CASSLNRGTEAFF.

This chain connects TRBV30 to TRBJ2-1; TRBD1 might be the D (6 bases). V shed 3 bases and J shed 7 bases, with 16 bases lying between them. The CDR3 has 14 residues. Germline lookup yields CDR1 GTSNPN and CDR2 SVGIG (reference sequence). The CDR3 DNA follows: TGTGCCTGGAGGCAGGGGCCACCTTATAATGAGCAGTTCTTC. It is translated as CAWRQGPPYNEQFF.

The chain couples TRBV6-1 to TRBJ2-1, with 7 bases lining up with TRBD2. This CDR3 is built from 16 residues. In germline, CDR1 is MNHNS, CDR2 SASEGT. V was pared by 0 bases and J by 6 bases, with 8 bases of the junction left unmatched. As DNA, the CDR3 is TGTGCCAGCAGTGAAGCGCGGGGAGGGAGGGCCAATGAGCAGTTCTTC. This sequence encodes CASSEARGGRANEQFF.

V usage is TRBV9 and J usage is TRBJ1-1; no reliable D call. The CDR3 has 13 residues. CDR1 and CDR2 from the germline V gene are SGDLS and YYNGEE. V lost 0 bases and J 7 bases, leaving 10 bases between the germline ends. The CDR3 loop is CASSVVGGGEAFF. The CDR3 DNA reads as TGTGCCAGCAGCGTAGTAGGAGGTGGTGAAGCTTTCTTT.

This rearrangement joins TRBV11-2 to TRBJ2-4; tentatively, D is TRBD1 (5 bases). The CDR3 extends over 15 amino acids. Germline V CDR1 and CDR2: SGHAT, FQNNGV. Trimming took off 4 bases at V and 0 bases at J, with 10 bases between the two ends. DNA of the CDR3: TGTGCCAGCAGCTCCAGGGATGTAGCCAAAAACATTCAGTACTTC. As protein: CASSSRDVAKNIQYF.

This chain links TRBV6-5 with TRBJ2-3; 12 positions agree with TRBD2. The CDR3 covers 15 residues. Per the germline V gene, CDR1 is MNHEY and CDR2 is SVGAGI. V lost 6 bases to trimming and J lost 6 bases; unmatched junction nucleotides: 7. CDR3 amino acids: CASRVLAGGGDTQYF. The CDR3 nucleotides read TGTGCCAGCAGGGTACTAGCGGGAGGAGGGGATACGCAGTATTTT.